Ten or more counts support the clone carrying this T cell receptor (beta chain). These data come from a study of blood T cells in healthy people across ages. A second PCR, run for about 7 to 11 cycles, used a sample-barcoded 5' primer plus a J-beta primer mix. TCRdb fed the 5' RACE reads into MiXCR, producing one record per CDR3 protein. This table has 850,000 to 950,000 distinct CDR3 sequences, under 30% appearing once. This CDR3 has 17 amino acids. Germline V gene data show CDR1 as MNHEY and CDR2 as SVGEGT. The J segment lost 7 bases and the V segment lost 4 bases, leaving 14 bases of the junction unmatched.

Sequencing used blood. V and J are TRBV6-2 or TRBV6-3 and TRBJ2-4; 9 bases match TRBD1. The clonotype comes from an elderly woman in good health. The CDR3 sequence is CASSSQPGQGHHNIQYF. The DNA of the CDR3 is TGTGCCAGCAGTTCCCAACCGGGACAGGGACACCATAACATTCAGTACTTC.